The next 2 T cell receptor beta chains were all read from a single sample in a study of T cells of healthy individuals. TCRdb independently ran MiXCR on the 5' RACE reads; one entry per CDR3 protein. Altogether some 39,000 distinct CDR3 sequences are present, about 5% being singletons, with the ten largest covering approximately 8.5%. The origin of the receptors is a human donor in good health.

This clonotype was counted many times. The chain recombines TRBV4-2 with TRBJ2-6; 10 bases align to TRBD2. Germline V gives CDR1 LGHNA, CDR2 YNFKEQ. The length of the CDR3 is 15 residues. Trimming removed 5 bases from V and 4 bases from J; junction bases left unmatched: 2. The CDR3, as DNA: TGTGCCAGCAGCAGCGGGGGGGTCGGGGCCAACGTCCTGACTTTC. Translated, it gives CASSSGGVGANVLTF.

This clonotype showed up many times. The chain links TRBV29-1 to TRBJ2-5, with 9 positions matching TRBD1. The CDR3 consists of 13 residues. J gave up 7 bases and V 6 bases, and 9 bases lay outside the gene matches. CDR1 and CDR2 from the germline V gene are SQVTM and ANQGSEA. CDR3 nucleotides: TGCAGCGTCTCGGGACAGGGCAAGGCGACCCAGTACTTC. It yields the protein CSVSGQGKATQYF.